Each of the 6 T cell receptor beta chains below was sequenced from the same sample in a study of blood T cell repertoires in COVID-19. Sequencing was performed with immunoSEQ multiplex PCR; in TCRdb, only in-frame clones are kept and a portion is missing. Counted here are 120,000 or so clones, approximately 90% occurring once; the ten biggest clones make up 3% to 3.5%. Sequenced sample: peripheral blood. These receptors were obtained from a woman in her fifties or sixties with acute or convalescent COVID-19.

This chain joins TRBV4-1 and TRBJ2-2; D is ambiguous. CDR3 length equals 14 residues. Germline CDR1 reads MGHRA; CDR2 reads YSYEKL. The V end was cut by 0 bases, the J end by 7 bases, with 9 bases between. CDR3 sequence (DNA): TGCGCCAGCAGCCAAGACGCTCTCGGCGGGGAGCTGTTTTTT. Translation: CASSQDALGGELFF.

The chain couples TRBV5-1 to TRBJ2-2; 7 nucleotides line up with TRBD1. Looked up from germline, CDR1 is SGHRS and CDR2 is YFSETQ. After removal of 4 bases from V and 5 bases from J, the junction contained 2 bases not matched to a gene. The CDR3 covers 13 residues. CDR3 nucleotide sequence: TGCGCCAGCAGCGCACAGGGGACCGGGGAGCTGTTTTTT. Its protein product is CASSAQGTGELFF. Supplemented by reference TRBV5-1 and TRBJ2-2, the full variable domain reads KAGVTQTPRYLIKTRGQQVTLSCSPISGHRSVSWYQQTPGQGLQFLFEYFSETQRNKGNFPGRFSGRQFSNSRSEMNVSTLELGDSALYLCASSAQGTGELFFGEGSRLTVL.

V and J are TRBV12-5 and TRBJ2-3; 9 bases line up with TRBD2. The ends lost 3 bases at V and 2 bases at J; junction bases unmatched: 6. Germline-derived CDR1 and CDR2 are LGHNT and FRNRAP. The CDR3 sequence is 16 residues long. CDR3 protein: CASGFQTSGYTDTQYF. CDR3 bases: TGTGCTAGTGGTTTCCAGACTAGCGGATACACAGATACGCAGTATTTT.

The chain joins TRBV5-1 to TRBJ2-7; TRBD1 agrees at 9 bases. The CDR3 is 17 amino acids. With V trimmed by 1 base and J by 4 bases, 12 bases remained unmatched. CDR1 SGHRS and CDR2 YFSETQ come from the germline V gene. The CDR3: CASSLSQGAVRGYEQYF. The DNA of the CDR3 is TGCGCCAGCAGCTTGTCACAGGGGGCGGTCCGAGGTTACGAGCAGTACTTC. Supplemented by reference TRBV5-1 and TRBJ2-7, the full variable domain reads KAGVTQTPRYLIKTRGQQVTLSCSPISGHRSVSWYQQTPGQGLQFLFEYFSETQRNKGNFPGRFSGRQFSNSRSEMNVSTLELGDSALYLCASSLSQGAVRGYEQYFGPGTRLTVT.

CDR3 coding DNA: TGTGCCAGCAGCTTCGGGGGACAGGGCACAGATACGCAGTATTTT. It codes for CASSFGGQGTDTQYF. This rearrangement joins TRBV5-5 to TRBJ2-3; 8 bases fit TRBD1. Trimming at V came to 2 bases and at J to 1 base, leaving 3 bases not matched to a gene. The CDR3 spans 15 residues. Germline V gene data show CDR1 as SGHKS and CDR2 as YYEKEE (reference sequence).

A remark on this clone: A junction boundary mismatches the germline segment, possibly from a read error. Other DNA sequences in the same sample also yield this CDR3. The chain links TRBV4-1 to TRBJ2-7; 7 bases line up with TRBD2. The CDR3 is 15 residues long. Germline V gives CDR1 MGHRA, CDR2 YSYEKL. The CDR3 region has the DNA TGCGCCAGCAGCCAGGGGACGGGAGGCTCCTCCGAGCAGTACTTC. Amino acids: CASSQGTGGSSEQYF.